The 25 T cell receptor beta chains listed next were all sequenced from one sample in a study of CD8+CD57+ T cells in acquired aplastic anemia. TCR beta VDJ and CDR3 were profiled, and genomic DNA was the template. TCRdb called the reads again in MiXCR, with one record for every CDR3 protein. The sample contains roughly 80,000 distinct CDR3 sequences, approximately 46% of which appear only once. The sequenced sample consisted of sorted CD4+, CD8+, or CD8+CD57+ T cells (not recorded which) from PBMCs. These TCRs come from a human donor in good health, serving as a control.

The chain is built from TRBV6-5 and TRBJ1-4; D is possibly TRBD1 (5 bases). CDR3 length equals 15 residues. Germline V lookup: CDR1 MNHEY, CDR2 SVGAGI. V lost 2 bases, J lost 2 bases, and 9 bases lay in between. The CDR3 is CASSYGGGTNEKLFF. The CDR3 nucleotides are TGTGCCAGCAGTTACGGTGGGGGGACTAATGAAAAACTGTTTTTT.

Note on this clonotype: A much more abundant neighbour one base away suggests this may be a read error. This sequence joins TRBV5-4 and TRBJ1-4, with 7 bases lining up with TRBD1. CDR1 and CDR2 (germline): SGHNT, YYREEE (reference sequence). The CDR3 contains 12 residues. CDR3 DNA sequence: TGTGCCAGCAGCCCAGAGACAGGGAAACTGTTGTTT. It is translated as CASSPETGKLLF.

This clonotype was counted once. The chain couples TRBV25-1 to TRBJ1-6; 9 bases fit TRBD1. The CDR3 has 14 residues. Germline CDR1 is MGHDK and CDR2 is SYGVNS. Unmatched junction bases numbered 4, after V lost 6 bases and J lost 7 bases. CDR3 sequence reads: CASRGQGGNSPLHF. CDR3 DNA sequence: TGTGCCAGCAGGGGACAGGGTGGCAATTCACCCCTCCACTTT.

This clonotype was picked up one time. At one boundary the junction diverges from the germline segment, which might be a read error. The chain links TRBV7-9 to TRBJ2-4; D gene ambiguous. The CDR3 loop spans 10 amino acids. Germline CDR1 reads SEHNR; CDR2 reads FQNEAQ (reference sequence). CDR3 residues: CASSLAGWYF. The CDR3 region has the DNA TGCGCCAGCAGCTTGGCCGGGTGGTACTTC.

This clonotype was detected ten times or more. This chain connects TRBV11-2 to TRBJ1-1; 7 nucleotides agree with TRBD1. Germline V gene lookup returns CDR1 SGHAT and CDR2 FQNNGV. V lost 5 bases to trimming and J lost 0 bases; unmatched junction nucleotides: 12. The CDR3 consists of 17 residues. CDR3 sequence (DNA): TGTGCCAGCAGCCCTGGGACAGTCGTCGGAATGAACACTGAAGCTTTCTTT. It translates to CASSPGTVVGMNTEAFF.

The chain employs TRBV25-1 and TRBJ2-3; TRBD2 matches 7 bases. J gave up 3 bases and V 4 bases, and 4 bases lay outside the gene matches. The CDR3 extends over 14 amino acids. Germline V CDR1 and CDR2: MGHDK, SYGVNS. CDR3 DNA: TGTGCCAGCAGTGCGCAGGGAGGGACAGATACGCAGTATTTT. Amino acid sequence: CASSAQGGTDTQYF.

CDR3 DNA sequence: TGTGCCAGTAGTATAGTGAAGGACAGTCCCTACGAGCAGTACTTC. Translated: CASSIVKDSPYEQYF. The chain carries TRBV19 and TRBJ2-7, with D maybe TRBD1 (6 bases). V lost 1 base to trimming and J lost 2 bases, with 12 bases between them. Per the germline V gene, CDR1 is LNHDA and CDR2 is SQIVND (reference sequence). The CDR3 loop spans 15 amino acids.

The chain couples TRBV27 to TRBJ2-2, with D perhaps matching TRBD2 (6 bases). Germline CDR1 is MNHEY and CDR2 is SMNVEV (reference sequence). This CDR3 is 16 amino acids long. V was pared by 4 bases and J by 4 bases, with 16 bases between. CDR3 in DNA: TGTGCCAGCAGTTATCGGGGGAGGTCGGGCACCGGGGAGCTGTTTTTT. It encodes CASSYRGRSGTGELFF.

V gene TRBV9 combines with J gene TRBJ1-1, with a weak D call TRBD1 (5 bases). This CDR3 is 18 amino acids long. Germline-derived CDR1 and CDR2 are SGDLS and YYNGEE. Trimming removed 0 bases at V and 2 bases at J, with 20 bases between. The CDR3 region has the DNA TGTGCCAGCAGCGTAGCCCCACTGGGGGGGGGTATCAACACTGAAGCTTTCTTT. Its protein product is CASSVAPLGGGINTEAFF.

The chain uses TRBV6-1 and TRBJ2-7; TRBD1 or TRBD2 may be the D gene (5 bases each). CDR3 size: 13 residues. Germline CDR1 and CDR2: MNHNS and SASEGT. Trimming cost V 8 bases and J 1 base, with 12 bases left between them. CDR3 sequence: CASGRQLSYEQYF. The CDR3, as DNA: TGTGCCAGCGGGAGACAGTTATCCTACGAGCAGTACTTC.

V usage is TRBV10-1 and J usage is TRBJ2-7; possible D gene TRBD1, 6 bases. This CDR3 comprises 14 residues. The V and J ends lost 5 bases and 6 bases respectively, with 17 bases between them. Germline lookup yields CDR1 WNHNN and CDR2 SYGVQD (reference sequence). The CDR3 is CASSLTGTIGEQYF. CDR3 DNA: TGCGCCAGCAGTCTAACCGGGACAATCGGCGAGCAGTACTTC.

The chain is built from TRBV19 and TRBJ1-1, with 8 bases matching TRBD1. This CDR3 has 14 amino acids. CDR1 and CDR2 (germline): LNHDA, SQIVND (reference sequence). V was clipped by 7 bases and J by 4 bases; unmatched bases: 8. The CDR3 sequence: CASTLDRVSTEAFF. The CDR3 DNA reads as TGTGCCAGTACCCTGGACAGGGTGAGCACTGAAGCTTTCTTT.

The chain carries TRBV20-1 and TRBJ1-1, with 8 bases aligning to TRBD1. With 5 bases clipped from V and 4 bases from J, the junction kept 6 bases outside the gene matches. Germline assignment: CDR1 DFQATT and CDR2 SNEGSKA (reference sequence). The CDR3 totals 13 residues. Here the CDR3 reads CSAFQGALTEAFF. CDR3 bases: TGCAGTGCTTTCCAGGGGGCGCTCACTGAAGCTTTCTTT.

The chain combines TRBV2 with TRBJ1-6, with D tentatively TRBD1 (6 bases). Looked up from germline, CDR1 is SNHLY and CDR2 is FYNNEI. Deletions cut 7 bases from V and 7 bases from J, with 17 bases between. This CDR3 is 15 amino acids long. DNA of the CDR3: TGTGCCAGCATACGGGGGGGCATGTCCAATTCACCCCTCCACTTT. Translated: CASIRGGMSNSPLHF.

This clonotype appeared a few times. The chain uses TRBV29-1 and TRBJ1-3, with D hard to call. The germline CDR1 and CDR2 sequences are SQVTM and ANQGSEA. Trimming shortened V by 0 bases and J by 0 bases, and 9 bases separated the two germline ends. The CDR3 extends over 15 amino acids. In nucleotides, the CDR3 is TGCAGCGTTGAAGACGTCACACGCTCTGGAAACACCATATATTTT. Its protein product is CSVEDVTRSGNTIYF.

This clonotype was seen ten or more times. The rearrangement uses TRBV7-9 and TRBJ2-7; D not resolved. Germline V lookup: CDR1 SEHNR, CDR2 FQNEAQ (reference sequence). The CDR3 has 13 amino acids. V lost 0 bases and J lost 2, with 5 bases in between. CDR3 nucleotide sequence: TGTGCCAGCAGCTTAGCAGGGACCTACGAGCAGTACTTC. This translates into CASSLAGTYEQYF.

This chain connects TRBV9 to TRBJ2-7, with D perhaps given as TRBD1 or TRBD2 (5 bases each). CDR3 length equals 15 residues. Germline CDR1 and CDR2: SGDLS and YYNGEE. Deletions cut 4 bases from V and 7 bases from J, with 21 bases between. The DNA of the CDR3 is TGTGCCAGCAGCTTTGTTGGGACGGGAAATCGGGAGCAGTACTTC. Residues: CASSFVGTGNREQYF.

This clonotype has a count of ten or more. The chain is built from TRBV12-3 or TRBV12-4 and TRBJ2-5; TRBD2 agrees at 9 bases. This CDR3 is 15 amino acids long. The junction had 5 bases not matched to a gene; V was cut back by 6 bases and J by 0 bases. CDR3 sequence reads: CASSLSGGNQETQYF. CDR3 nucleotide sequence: TGTGCCAGCAGCCTCAGCGGGGGGAACCAAGAGACCCAGTACTTC.

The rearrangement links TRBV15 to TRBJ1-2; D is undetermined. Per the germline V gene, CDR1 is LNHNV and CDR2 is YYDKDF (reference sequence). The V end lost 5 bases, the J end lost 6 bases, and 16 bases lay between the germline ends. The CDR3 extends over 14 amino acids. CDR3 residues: CATSPGLKSDGYTF. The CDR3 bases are TGTGCCACCAGCCCCGGCCTAAAATCGGATGGCTACACCTTC.

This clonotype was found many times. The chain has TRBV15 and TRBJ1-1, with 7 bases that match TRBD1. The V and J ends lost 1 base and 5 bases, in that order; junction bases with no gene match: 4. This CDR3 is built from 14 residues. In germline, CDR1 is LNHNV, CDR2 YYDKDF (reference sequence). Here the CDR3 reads CATSRGQGGTEAFF. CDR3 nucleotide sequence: TGTGCCACCAGCAGAGGACAGGGAGGAACTGAAGCTTTCTTT. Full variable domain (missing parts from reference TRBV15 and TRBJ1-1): DAMVIQNPRYQVTQFGKPVTLSCSQTLNHNVMYWYQQKSSQAPKLLFHYYDKDFNNEADTPDNFQSRRPNTSFCFLDIRSPGLGDTAMYLCATSRGQGGTEAFFGQGTRLTVV.

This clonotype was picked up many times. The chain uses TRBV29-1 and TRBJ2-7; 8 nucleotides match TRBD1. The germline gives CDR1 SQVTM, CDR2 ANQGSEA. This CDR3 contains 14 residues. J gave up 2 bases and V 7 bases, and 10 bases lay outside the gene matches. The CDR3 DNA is TGCAGCGCTAACCTTCAGGGGGCGCCCTACGAGCAGTACTTC. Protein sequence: CSANLQGAPYEQYF.

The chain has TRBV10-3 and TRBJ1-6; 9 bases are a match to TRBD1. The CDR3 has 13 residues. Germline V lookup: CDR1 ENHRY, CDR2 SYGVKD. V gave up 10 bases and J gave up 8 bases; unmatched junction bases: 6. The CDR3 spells CATLQGADSPLHF. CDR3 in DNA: TGTGCCACCTTACAGGGGGCAGATTCACCCCTCCACTTT.

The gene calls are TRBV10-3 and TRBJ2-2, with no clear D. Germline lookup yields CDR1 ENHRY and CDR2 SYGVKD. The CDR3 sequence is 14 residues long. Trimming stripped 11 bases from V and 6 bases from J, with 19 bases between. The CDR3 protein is CASHAAGRPGELFF. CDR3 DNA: TGTGCCTCCCACGCGGCAGGTCGTCCCGGGGAGCTGTTTTTT.

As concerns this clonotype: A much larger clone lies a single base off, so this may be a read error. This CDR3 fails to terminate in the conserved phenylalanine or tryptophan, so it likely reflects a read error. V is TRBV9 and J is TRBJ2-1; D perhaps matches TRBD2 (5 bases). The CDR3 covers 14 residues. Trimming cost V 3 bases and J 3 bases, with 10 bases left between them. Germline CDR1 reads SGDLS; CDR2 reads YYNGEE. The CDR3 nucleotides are TGTGCCAGCAGCGGAGACGGGGTCTACAATGAGCAGTTCCTC. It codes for CASSGDGVYNEQFL.

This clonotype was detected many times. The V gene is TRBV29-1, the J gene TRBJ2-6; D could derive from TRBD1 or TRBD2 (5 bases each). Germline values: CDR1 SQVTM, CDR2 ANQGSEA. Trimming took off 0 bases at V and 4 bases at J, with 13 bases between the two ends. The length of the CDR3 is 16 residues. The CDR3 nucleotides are TGCAGCGTTGAAGATCGGGACCGGCCAGGGGCCAACGTCCTGACTTTC. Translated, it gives CSVEDRDRPGANVLTF.